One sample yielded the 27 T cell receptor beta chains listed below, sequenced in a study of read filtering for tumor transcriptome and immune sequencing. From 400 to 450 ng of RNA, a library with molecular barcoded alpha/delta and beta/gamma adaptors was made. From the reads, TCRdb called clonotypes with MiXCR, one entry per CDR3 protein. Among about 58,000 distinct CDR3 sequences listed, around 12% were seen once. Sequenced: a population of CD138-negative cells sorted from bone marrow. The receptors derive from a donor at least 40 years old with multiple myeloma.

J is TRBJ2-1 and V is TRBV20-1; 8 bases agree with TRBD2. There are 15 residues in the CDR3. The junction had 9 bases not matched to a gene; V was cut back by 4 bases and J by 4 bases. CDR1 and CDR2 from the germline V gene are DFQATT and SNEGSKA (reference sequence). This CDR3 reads CSATGLGGGYNEQFF. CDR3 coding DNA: TGCAGTGCTACGGGACTAGGCGGGGGGTACAATGAGCAGTTCTTC.

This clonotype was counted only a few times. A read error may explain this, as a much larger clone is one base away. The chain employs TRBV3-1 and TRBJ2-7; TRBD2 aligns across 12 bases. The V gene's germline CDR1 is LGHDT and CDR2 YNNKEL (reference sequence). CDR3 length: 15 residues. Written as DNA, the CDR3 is TGTGCCAGCAGCCCCCCGACTAGCGGGGGCTACGAGCGGTACTTC. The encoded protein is CASSPPTSGGYERYF.

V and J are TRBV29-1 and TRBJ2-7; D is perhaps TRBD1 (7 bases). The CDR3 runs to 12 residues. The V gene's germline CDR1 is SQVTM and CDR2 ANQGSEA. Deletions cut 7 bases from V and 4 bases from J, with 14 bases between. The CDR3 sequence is CSAKGAGYEQYF. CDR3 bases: TGCAGCGCGAAGGGGGCGGGATACGAGCAGTACTTC.

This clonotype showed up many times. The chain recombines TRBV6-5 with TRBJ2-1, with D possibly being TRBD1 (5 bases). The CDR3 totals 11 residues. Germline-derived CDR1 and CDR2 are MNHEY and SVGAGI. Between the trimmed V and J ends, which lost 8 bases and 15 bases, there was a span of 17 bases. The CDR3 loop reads CASRSQGVRFF. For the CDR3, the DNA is TGTGCCAGCCGGAGCCAGGGTGTGCGGTTCTTC.

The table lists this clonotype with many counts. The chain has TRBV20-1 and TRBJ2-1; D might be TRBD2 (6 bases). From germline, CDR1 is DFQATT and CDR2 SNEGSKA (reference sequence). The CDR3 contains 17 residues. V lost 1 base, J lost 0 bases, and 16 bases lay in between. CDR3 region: CSARAPFGRSSYNEQFF. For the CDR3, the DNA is TGCAGTGCTAGAGCCCCGTTCGGGAGAAGCTCCTACAATGAGCAGTTCTTC.

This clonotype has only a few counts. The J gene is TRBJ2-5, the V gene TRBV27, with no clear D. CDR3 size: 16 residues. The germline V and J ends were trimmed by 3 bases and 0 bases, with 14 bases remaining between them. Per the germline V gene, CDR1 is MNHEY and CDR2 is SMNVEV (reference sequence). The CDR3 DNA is TGTGCCAGCAGTTTGGTTGTGACGGTCGACCAAGAGACCCAGTACTTC. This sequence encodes CASSLVVTVDQETQYF.

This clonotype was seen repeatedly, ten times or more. The CDR3 sequence is CASSRLILHEQFF. The CDR3 DNA follows: TGTGCCAGCAGCAGACTAATTCTCCATGAGCAGTTCTTC. J is TRBJ2-1 and V is TRBV7-3; D possibly corresponds to TRBD2 (5 bases). Trimming shortened V by 5 bases and J by 8 bases, and 13 bases separated the two germline ends. CDR1 SGHTA and CDR2 FQGTGA come from the germline V gene. The CDR3 has 13 amino acids.

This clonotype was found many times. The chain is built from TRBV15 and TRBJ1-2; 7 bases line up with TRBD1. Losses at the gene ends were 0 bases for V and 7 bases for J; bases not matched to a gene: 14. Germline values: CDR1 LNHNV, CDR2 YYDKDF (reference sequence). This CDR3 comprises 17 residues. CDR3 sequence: CATSRDSPTGNAGGYTF. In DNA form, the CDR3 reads TGTGCCACCAGCAGAGATTCTCCGACAGGGAATGCTGGTGGCTACACCTTC. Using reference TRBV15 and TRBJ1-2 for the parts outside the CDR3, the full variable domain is DAMVIQNPRYQVTQFGKPVTLSCSQTLNHNVMYWYQQKSSQAPKLLFHYYDKDFNNEADTPDNFQSRRPNTSFCFLDIRSPGLGDTAMYLCATSRDSPTGNAGGYTFGSGTRLTVV.

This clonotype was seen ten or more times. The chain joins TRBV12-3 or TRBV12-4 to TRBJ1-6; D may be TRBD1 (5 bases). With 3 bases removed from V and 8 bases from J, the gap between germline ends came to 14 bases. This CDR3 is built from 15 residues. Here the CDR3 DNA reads TGTGCCAGCAGTTTGAGGTCGGCAGGGCATTCACCCCTCCACTTT. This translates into CASSLRSAGHSPLHF.

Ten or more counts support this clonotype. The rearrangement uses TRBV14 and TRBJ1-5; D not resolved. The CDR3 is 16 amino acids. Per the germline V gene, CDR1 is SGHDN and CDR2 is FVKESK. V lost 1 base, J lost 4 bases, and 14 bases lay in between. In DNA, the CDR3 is TGTGCCAGCAGCCAAGCCAGCTGGTTCTCAAATCAGCCCCAGCATTTT. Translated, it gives CASSQASWFSNQPQHF.

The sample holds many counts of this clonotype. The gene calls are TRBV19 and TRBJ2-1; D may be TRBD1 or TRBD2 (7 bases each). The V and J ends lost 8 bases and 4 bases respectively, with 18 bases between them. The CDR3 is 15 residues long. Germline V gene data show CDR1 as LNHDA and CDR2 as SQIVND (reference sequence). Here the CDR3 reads CASGTTGVPYNEQFF. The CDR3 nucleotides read TGTGCCAGTGGGACTACAGGGGTACCATACAATGAGCAGTTCTTC.

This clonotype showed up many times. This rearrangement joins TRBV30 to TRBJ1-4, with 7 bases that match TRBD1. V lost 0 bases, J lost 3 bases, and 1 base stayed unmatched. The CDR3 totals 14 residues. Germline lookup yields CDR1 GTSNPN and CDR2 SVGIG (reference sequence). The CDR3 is CAWSVGQPNEKLFF. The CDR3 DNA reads TGTGCCTGGAGTGTGGGACAGCCTAATGAAAAACTGTTTTTT.

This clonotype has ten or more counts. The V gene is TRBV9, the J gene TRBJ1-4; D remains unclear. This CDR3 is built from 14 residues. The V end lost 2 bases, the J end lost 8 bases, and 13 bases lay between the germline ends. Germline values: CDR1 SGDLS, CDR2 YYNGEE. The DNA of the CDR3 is TGTGCCAGCAGCGTCAGTCCTACTAGGGAAAAACTGTTTTTT. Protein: CASSVSPTREKLFF.

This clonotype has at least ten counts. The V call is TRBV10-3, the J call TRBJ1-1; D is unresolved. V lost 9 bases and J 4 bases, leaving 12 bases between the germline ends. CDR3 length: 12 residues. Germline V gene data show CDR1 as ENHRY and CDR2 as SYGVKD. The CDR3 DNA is TGTGCCATAACTATGGGAGGCACTGAAGCTTTCTTT. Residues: CAITMGGTEAFF.

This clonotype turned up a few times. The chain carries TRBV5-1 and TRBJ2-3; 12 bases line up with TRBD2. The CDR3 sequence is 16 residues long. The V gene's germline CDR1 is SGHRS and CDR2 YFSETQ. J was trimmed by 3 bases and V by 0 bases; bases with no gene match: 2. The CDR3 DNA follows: TGCGCCAGCAGCTTGGGCGGGACTAGCGGGACAGATACGCAGTATTTT. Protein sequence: CASSLGGTSGTDTQYF.

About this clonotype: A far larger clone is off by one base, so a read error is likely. The CDR3 loop is CASSLGRGSFNEQFF. In nucleotides, the CDR3 is TGTGCCAGCAGTTTGGGGCGGGGTTCCTTCAATGAGCAGTTCTTC. The chain links TRBV12-3 or TRBV12-4 to TRBJ2-1, with a weak D call TRBD2 (6 bases). The CDR3 runs 15 residues.

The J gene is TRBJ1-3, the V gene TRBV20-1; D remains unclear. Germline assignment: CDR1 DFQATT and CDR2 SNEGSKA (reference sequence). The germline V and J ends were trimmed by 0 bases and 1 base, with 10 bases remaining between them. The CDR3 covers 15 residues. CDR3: CSARDLVSSGNTIYF. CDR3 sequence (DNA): TGCAGTGCTAGAGATCTGGTATCTTCTGGAAACACCATATATTTT.

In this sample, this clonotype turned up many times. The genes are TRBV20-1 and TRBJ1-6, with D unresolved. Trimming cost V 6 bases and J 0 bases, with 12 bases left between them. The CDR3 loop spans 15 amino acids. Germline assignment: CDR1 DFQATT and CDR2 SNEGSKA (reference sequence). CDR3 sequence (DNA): TGCAGTGCCGGACTTACAAGCTCCTATAATTCACCCCTCCACTTT. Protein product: CSAGLTSSYNSPLHF.

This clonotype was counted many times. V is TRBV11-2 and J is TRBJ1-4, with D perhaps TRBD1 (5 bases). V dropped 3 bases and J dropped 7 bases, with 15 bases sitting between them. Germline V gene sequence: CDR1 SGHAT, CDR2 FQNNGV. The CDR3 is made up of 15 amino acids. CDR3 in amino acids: CASSLGPLETEKLFF. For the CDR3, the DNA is TGTGCCAGCAGCTTGGGACCCTTAGAAACTGAAAAACTGTTTTTT.

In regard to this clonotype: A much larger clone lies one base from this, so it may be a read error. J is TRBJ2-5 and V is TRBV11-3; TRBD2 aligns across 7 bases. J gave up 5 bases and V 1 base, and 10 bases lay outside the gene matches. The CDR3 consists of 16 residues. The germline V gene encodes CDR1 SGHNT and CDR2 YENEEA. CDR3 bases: TGTGCCAGCAGCTTAGGTGTCGGGGGGACGCCGGAGACCCAGTACTTC. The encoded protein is CASSLGVGGTPETQYF.

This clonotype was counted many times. CDR3 coding DNA: TGCAGTGCTAGATATGGGACAGGGGGGAGGGAGCAGTACTTC. It specifies CSARYGTGGREQYF. The chain has TRBV20-1 and TRBJ2-7; 11 nucleotides line up with TRBD1. This CDR3 is built from 14 residues. Losses at the gene ends were 2 bases for V and 7 bases for J; bases not matched to a gene: 7. The germline CDR1 and CDR2 sequences are DFQATT and SNEGSKA (reference sequence).

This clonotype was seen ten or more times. The CDR3 nucleotides read TGTGCCAGCAGCCCACACAGGGTCCATGAGCAGTTCTTC. Translating it yields CASSPHRVHEQFF. The V gene is TRBV9, the J gene TRBJ2-1; D is possibly TRBD1 (6 bases). The germline V gene encodes CDR1 SGDLS and CDR2 YYNGEE. This CDR3 is 13 amino acids long. Trimming pared 4 bases from V and 8 bases from J, leaving 13 bases between. Together with reference TRBV9 and TRBJ2-1, the CDR3 gives the full variable domain: DSGVTQTPKHLITATGQRVTLRCSPRSGDLSVYWYQQSLDQGLQFLIQYYNGEERAKGNILERFSAQQFPDLHSELNLSSLELGDSALYFCASSPHRVHEQFFGPGTRLTVL.

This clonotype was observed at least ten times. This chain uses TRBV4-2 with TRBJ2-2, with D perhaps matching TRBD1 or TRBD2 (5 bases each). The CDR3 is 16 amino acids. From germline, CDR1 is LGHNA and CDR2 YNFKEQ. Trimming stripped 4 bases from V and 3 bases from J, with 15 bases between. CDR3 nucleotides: TGTGCCAGCAGCCCCGTCCGGGGCGCTTACACCGGGGAGCTGTTTTTT. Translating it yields CASSPVRGAYTGELFF.

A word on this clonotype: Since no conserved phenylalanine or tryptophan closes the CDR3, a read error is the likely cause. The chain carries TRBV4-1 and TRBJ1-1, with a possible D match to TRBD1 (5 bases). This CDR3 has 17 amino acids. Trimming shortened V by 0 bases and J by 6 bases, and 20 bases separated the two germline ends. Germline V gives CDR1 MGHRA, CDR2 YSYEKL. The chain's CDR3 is CASSQERGRSQYAEAFI. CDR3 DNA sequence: TGCGCCAGCAGCCAAGAAAGGGGCCGCTCCCAGTACGCTGAAGCTTTCATT.

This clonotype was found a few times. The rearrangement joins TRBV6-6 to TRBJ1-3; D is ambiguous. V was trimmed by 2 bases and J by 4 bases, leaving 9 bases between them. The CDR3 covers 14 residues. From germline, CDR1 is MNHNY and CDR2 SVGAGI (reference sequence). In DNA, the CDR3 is TGTGCCAGCAGTTACGGCTCCATAGGAAACACCATATATTTT. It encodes CASSYGSIGNTIYF.

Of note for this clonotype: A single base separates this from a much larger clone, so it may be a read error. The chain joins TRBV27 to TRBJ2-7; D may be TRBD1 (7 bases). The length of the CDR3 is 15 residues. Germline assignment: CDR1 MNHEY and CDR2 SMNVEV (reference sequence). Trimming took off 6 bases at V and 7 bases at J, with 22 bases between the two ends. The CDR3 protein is CASRSDKDPGGEQYF. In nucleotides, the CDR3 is TGTGCCAGCAGATCTGACAAGGACCCAGGGGGGGAGCAGTACTTC.

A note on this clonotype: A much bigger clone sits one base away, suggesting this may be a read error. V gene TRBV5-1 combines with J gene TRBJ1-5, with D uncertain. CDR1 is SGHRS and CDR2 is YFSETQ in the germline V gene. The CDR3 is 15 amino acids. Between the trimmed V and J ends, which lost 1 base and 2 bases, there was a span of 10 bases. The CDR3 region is CASSLTGLGNQPQHF. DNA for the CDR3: TGCGCCAGCAGCTTGACCGGGCTTGGCAATCAGCCCCAGCATTTT.